This T cell receptor beta chain was identified in a study of early T cells in non-severe SARS-CoV-2 infection. Study conclusions and caveats: Missing private and CD4 specificities, VDJdb matching favored anti-spike CD8 responses.

CDR3 length equals 15 residues. Germline assignment: CDR1 SGHNT and CDR2 YYREEE (reference sequence). The V and J ends lost 0 bases and 4 bases respectively, with 11 bases between them. The protocol attached unique molecular identifiers to individual cDNA molecules. Via MiXCR, TCRdb re-called the 5' RACE reads, giving one row per CDR3 protein. This table has 35,000 to 45,000 distinct CDR3 sequences, approximately 7.9% appearing once. The table lists this clonotype with a few counts. The antigen is unknown. The input for sequencing was whole blood, taken at baseline. This TCR was sampled from an adult who was a healthcare worker with PCR-confirmed SARS-CoV-2 infection or an uninfected control (not recorded which). This chain connects TRBV5-4 to TRBJ1-3; D gene ambiguous. This CDR3 is CASSLEETKGNTIYF. CDR3 DNA sequence: TGTGCCAGCAGCTTGGAAGAGACCAAGGGAAACACCATATATTTT.